These 32 T cell receptor beta chains share one sample of origin, sequenced in a study of cytomegalovirus exposure and HLA in healthy donors. Profiling relied on immunoSEQ multiplex PCR, and the TCRdb table lists in-frame clones only, not all of them. The profile shows 250,000 to 300,000 clones, nearly 90% of them singletons. The sample consisted of PBMCs. The receptors derive from a woman between 18 and 30 years old in good health and CMV-seronegative.

About this clone: Within the sample, other DNA sequences also encode this same CDR3. This chain joins TRBV18 and TRBJ2-7; 11 nucleotides line up with TRBD2. Germline CDR1 KGHSH, CDR2 LQKENI. V shed 2 bases, J shed 4 bases, and the junction held 4 bases outside the gene matches. The CDR3 has 15 residues. CDR3: CASSPTSGGSYEQYF. The CDR3 DNA sequence: TGTGCCAGCTCACCAACTAGCGGGGGTTCGTACGAGCAGTACTTC.

This chain connects TRBV28 to TRBJ1-2; D remains ambiguous. Between the trimmed V and J ends, which lost 3 bases and 3 bases, there was a span of 5 bases. Per the germline V gene, CDR1 is MDHEN and CDR2 is SYDVKM. CDR3 length: 12 amino acids. This chain's CDR3 is CASSFSDYGYTF. CDR3 DNA sequence: TGTGCCAGCAGTTTCTCTGACTATGGCTACACCTTC.

The rearrangement links TRBV18 to TRBJ2-7; 8 bases match TRBD1. CDR3 length: 18 residues. J was trimmed by 1 base and V by 5 bases; bases with no gene match: 16. Germline-derived CDR1 and CDR2 are KGHSH and LQKENI. DNA for the CDR3: TGTGCCAGCTCAACTCTTTCTAGGACAGGGACCATATCCTACGAGCAGTACGTC. Its translation is CASSTLSRTGTISYEQYV.

This chain uses TRBV29-1 with TRBJ2-2, with TRBD1 matching over 7 bases. The CDR3 is made up of 15 amino acids. CDR1 is SQVTM, CDR2 ANQGSEA, per germline. With 5 bases clipped from V and 3 bases from J, the junction kept 9 bases outside the gene matches. The CDR3 here is CSVTSGTAHTGELFF. The CDR3 DNA reads as TGCAGCGTTACCTCCGGGACAGCTCACACCGGGGAGCTGTTTTTT.

The table lists this clone with a count of one. V gene TRBV9 combines with J gene TRBJ2-3; TRBD2 matches at 12 bases. This CDR3 has 17 residues. V lost 4 bases and J lost 2; bases outside the gene matches: 8. Germline CDR1 and CDR2: SGDLS and YYNGEE. The CDR3 DNA reads as TGTGCCAGCAGCCCGCGGACTAGCGGGGTTTTCACAGATACGCAGTATTTT. This sequence encodes CASSPRTSGVFTDTQYF. The whole variable domain, remainder taken from reference TRBV9 and TRBJ2-3, is DSGVTQTPKHLITATGQRVTLRCSPRSGDLSVYWYQQSLDQGLQFLIQYYNGEERAKGNILERFSAQQFPDLHSELNLSSLELGDSALYFCASSPRTSGVFTDTQYFGPGTRLTVL.

This clone was counted a single time. The V and J genes are TRBV11-1 and TRBJ2-3, with D perhaps matching TRBD2 (5 bases). CDR1 SGHAT and CDR2 FQDESV come from the germline V gene (reference sequence). The V end was cut by 6 bases, the J end by 5 bases, with 9 bases between. The CDR3 sequence is 12 residues long. CDR3 bases: TGTGCCAGCAGTCTAGCTGAAGATACGCAGTATTTT. Encoded protein: CASSLAEDTQYF.

This CDR3 is CASSQTGGGGAFF. The CDR3 nucleotides are TGTGCCAGCAGCCAAACAGGGGGCGGTGGAGCTTTCTTT. V is TRBV14 and J is TRBJ1-1; 9 nucleotides align to TRBD1. V dropped 2 bases and J dropped 10; count of bases not matched to a gene: 5. This CDR3 is built from 13 residues. Germline CDR1 reads SGHDN; CDR2 reads FVKESK.

V and J are TRBV7-6 and TRBJ2-7; D may be TRBD2 (6 bases). V was cut by 1 base and J by 4 bases, with 17 bases left in between. CDR3 length equals 16 residues. The germline V gene has CDR1 SGHVS and CDR2 FNYEAQ. The CDR3 sequence is CASSLGGAGSAYEQYF. In nucleotides, the CDR3 is TGTGCCAGCAGCTTAGGCGGGGCAGGGTCAGCTTACGAGCAGTACTTC.

The rearrangement joins TRBV6-4 to TRBJ1-5, with 9 bases lining up with TRBD1. CDR1 and CDR2 from the germline V gene are MRHNA and SNTAGT. CDR3 size: 18 residues. Trimming took 2 bases from V and 0 from J; bases not matched to a gene: 8. CDR3 nucleotide sequence: TGTGCCAGCAGTGACGGGACAGGGAGGAGGGATAGCAATCAGCCCCAGCATTTT. This encodes CASSDGTGRRDSNQPQHF.

As for this clone: Other DNA variants within this sample encode the same CDR3. The rearrangement joins TRBV27 to TRBJ2-7; 7 nucleotides line up with TRBD2. The CDR3 is 15 residues long. CDR1 MNHEY and CDR2 SMNVEV come from the germline V gene (reference sequence). J was trimmed by 0 bases and V by 0 bases; bases with no gene match: 2. The DNA for the CDR3 is TGTGCCAGCAGTTTATCAGGCGGGGGCTCCTACGAGCAGTACTTC. This translates into CASSLSGGGSYEQYF.

V is TRBV4-3 and J is TRBJ2-3; D ambiguous. In germline, CDR1 is LGHNA, CDR2 YSLEER. The CDR3 contains 15 residues. V lost 0 bases, J lost 2 bases, and 9 bases lay in between. In DNA, the CDR3 is TGCGCCAGCAGCCAAGAGGGCAGGCACACAGATACGCAGTATTTT. Its protein is CASSQEGRHTDTQYF.

V usage is TRBV13 and J usage is TRBJ2-1; the match to TRBD2 covers 10 bases. This CDR3 spans 16 amino acids. V shed 6 bases, J shed 6 bases, and the junction held 11 bases outside the gene matches. The germline V gene encodes CDR1 PRHDT and CDR2 FYEKMQ (reference sequence). In nucleotides, the CDR3 is TGTGCCAGCAGTTCTTTTAGCGGGGGGCCCCTCAATGAGCAGTTCTTC. Translated: CASSSFSGGPLNEQFF.

The genes are TRBV14 and TRBJ2-6, with a possible D match to TRBD2 (5 bases). Germline lookup yields CDR1 SGHDN and CDR2 FVKESK. V dropped 1 base and J dropped 1 base, with 11 bases sitting between them. The CDR3 consists of 17 residues. The CDR3 region is CASSQGRGLSGANVLTF. The CDR3 coding sequence is TGTGCCAGCAGCCAAGGAAGAGGGTTGTCTGGGGCCAACGTCCTGACTTTC.

The chain combines TRBV28 with TRBJ2-4, with D perhaps matching TRBD1 (6 bases). The CDR3 has 16 amino acids. Trimming cost V 5 bases and J 2 bases, with 16 bases left between them. Per the germline V gene, CDR1 is MDHEN and CDR2 is SYDVKM. In nucleotides, the CDR3 is TGTGCCAGCAGTCTCAGGGGTACTTGGTCCAAAAACATTCAGTACTTC. Translation gives CASSLRGTWSKNIQYF.

This chain joins TRBV11-2 and TRBJ1-2; 10 positions agree with TRBD1. V dropped 0 bases and J dropped 3; count of bases not matched to a gene: 13. Germline values: CDR1 SGHAT, CDR2 FQNNGV. The CDR3 runs 19 residues. For the CDR3, the DNA is TGTGCCAGCAGCTTAGAAGAGAGGGGCTGGACAGGGGGTTACTATGGCTACACCTTC. As protein: CASSLEERGWTGGYYGYTF.

The chain employs TRBV11-2 and TRBJ2-7, with 9 bases lining up with TRBD1. Per germline, CDR1 SGHAT and CDR2 FQNNGV. The V and J ends lost 3 bases and 5 bases, in that order; junction bases with no gene match: 2. The CDR3 spans 13 residues. The CDR3 here is CASSLDRGHEQYV. The DNA for the CDR3 is TGTGCCAGCAGCTTGGACAGGGGCCACGAGCAGTACGTC.

This clone was seen just once. The chain uses TRBV6-5 and TRBJ1-4, with a possible D match to TRBD1 (6 bases). Trimming cost V 4 bases and J 3 bases, with 9 bases left between them. The CDR3 loop spans 14 amino acids. The germline V gene encodes CDR1 MNHEY and CDR2 SVGAGI. For the CDR3, the DNA is TGTGCCAGCAGTTTCAGGGGACCTAATGAAAAACTGTTTTTT. The encoded protein is CASSFRGPNEKLFF.

This rearrangement joins TRBV7-9 to TRBJ2-7; 7 bases fit TRBD1. The CDR3 extends over 18 amino acids. Germline lookup yields CDR1 SEHNR and CDR2 FQNEAQ (reference sequence). V gave up 5 bases and J gave up 3 bases; unmatched junction bases: 19. Written as DNA, the CDR3 is TGTGCCAGCAGCCGAAGGGACAGCTCTACGTCCGGATTCTACGAGCAGTACTTC. This encodes CASSRRDSSTSGFYEQYF.

The rearrangement uses TRBV27 and TRBJ1-5; a possible D gene is TRBD1 (5 bases). V dropped 5 bases and J dropped 0 bases, with 26 bases sitting between them. The germline gives CDR1 MNHEY, CDR2 SMNVEV (reference sequence). The CDR3 is made up of 20 amino acids. The chain's CDR3 is CASSPGRPSQGPLSNQPQHF. CDR3 bases: TGTGCCAGCAGTCCAGGGCGTCCTTCCCAGGGCCCCCTTAGCAATCAGCCCCAGCATTTT.

A note on this clone: Other DNA sequences in the sample encode the same CDR3. The V call is TRBV18, the J call TRBJ2-2, with D maybe TRBD1 (6 bases). This CDR3 has 15 amino acids. Trimming shortened V by 3 bases and J by 2 bases, and 10 bases separated the two germline ends. The germline V gene has CDR1 KGHSH and CDR2 LQKENI. The CDR3 here is CASSPGQANTGELFF. The DNA of the CDR3 is TGTGCCAGCTCACCGGGACAAGCTAACACCGGGGAGCTGTTTTTT.

V usage is TRBV28 and J usage is TRBJ1-6, with a tentative D call TRBD1 (6 bases). From germline, CDR1 is MDHEN and CDR2 SYDVKM. CDR3 size: 14 residues. V lost 3 bases and J 9 bases, leaving 12 bases between the germline ends. CDR3 nucleotide sequence: TGTGCCAGCAGTTTGGGACAAGGCTCTTCACCCCTCCACTTT. Translating it yields CASSLGQGSSPLHF. Full variable domain (missing parts from reference TRBV28 and TRBJ1-6): DVKVTQSSRYLVKRTGEKVFLECVQDMDHENMFWYRQDPGLGLRLIYFSYDVKMKEKGDIPEGYSVSREKKERFSLILESASTNQTSMYLCASSLGQGSSPLHFGNGTRLTVT.

The V call is TRBV4-1, the J call TRBJ1-4; 11 bases fit TRBD1. V was pared by 1 base and J by 7 bases, with 17 bases of the junction left unmatched. CDR3 length: 20 residues. Germline CDR1 MGHRA, CDR2 YSYEKL. The CDR3: CASSQVGQGARIVNGEKLFF. In DNA form, the CDR3 reads TGCGCCAGCAGCCAAGTTGGACAGGGGGCGCGTATCGTGAACGGTGAAAAACTGTTTTTT.

This chain connects TRBV10-3 to TRBJ2-1; TRBD2 matches 11 bases. CDR3 length equals 17 residues. Per germline, CDR1 ENHRY and CDR2 SYGVKD. V lost 4 bases, J lost 7 bases, and 12 bases stayed unmatched. Here the CDR3 reads CAISGTSGTSGLNEQFF. DNA for the CDR3: TGTGCCATCAGTGGAACCTCCGGGACTAGCGGCTTAAATGAGCAGTTCTTC.

This chain connects TRBV4-1 to TRBJ1-6, with D uncertain. The CDR3 is 20 residues long. The V end lost 1 base, the J end lost 0 bases, and 19 bases lay between the germline ends. The germline V gene has CDR1 MGHRA and CDR2 YSYEKL. The CDR3 DNA is TGCGCCAGCAGCCAAGCACCGCCTGAGGCCGAAAGCTCCTATAATTCACCCCTCCACTTT. As protein: CASSQAPPEAESSYNSPLHF.

V gene TRBV6-5 combines with J gene TRBJ1-1; D is uncertain. Trimming shortened V by 0 bases and J by 3 bases, and 8 bases separated the two germline ends. Germline V gene sequence: CDR1 MNHEY, CDR2 SVGAGI. There are 14 residues in the CDR3. The CDR3 sequence is CASSYSIRYTEAFF. The CDR3 coding sequence is TGTGCCAGCAGTTACTCGATCAGATACACTGAAGCTTTCTTT.

The chain's CDR3 is CASSLGAGTDVFF. The CDR3 DNA reads TGTGCCAGCAGCTTAGGAGCAGGGACAGATGTTTTCTTC. V and J are TRBV7-2 and TRBJ2-1; 7 bases map to TRBD1. V trimming: 1 base; J trimming: 16 bases; junction bases outside the gene matches: 10. The CDR3 sequence is 13 residues long. CDR1 and CDR2 (germline): SGHTA, FQGNSA. The complete variable domain, with remaining parts taken from reference TRBV7-2 and TRBJ2-1, reads GAGVSQSPSNKVTEKGKDVELRCDPISGHTALYWYRQSLGQGLEFLIYFQGNSAPDKSGLPSDRFSAERTGGSVSTLTIQRTQQEDSAVYLCASSLGAGTDVFFGPGTRLTVL.

The chain links TRBV7-8 to TRBJ2-7; 8 nucleotides line up with TRBD1. The CDR3 is 14 amino acids. V was clipped by 4 bases and J by 3 bases; unmatched bases: 5. Per germline, CDR1 SGHVS and CDR2 FQNEAQ. In DNA form, the CDR3 reads TGTGCCAGCAGCTCAGGGGGCCGCCTCTACGAGCAGTACTTC. Amino acids: CASSSGGRLYEQYF. Full variable domain (missing parts from reference TRBV7-8 and TRBJ2-7): GAGVSQSPRYKVAKRGQDVALRCDPISGHVSLFWYQQALGQGPEFLTYFQNEAQLDKSGLPSDRFFAERPEGSVSTLKIQRTQQEDSAVYLCASSSGGRLYEQYFGPGTRLTVT.

This clone was counted once. This rearrangement joins TRBV2 to TRBJ2-7, with 8 positions matching TRBD2. The CDR3 loop spans 15 amino acids. Germline V gene sequence: CDR1 SNHLY, CDR2 FYNNEI. Unmatched junction bases numbered 10, after V lost 2 bases and J lost 7 bases. The CDR3 nucleotides are TGTGCCAGCAGTGAATATTCACTAGCGGAGGGAGAGCAGTACTTC. The encoded protein is CASSEYSLAEGEQYF.

The chain recombines TRBV7-8 with TRBJ2-5; the match to TRBD1 covers 7 bases. CDR3 length equals 15 residues. Per the germline V gene, CDR1 is SGHVS and CDR2 is FQNEAQ. Trimming at V came to 5 bases and at J to 1 base, leaving 7 bases not matched to a gene. CDR3 residues: CASSEHRGPQETQYF. The CDR3 DNA follows: TGTGCCAGCAGCGAGCACAGGGGCCCCCAAGAGACCCAGTACTTC.

The chain combines TRBV7-6 with TRBJ2-7, with D tentatively TRBD2 (5 bases). The CDR3 length is 12 residues. Looked up from germline, CDR1 is SGHVS and CDR2 is FNYEAQ. The V end was cut by 4 bases, the J end by 5 bases, with 9 bases between. CDR3: CASSSAEDEQYF. DNA for the CDR3: TGTGCCAGCAGCTCCGCGGAGGACGAGCAGTACTTC. Looking up the rest from reference TRBV7-6 and TRBJ2-7 gives the full variable domain: GAGVSQSPRYKVTKRGQDVALRCDPISGHVSLYWYRQALGQGPEFLTYFNYEAQQDKSGLPNDRFSAERPEGSISTLTIQRTEQRDSAMYRCASSSAEDEQYFGPGTRLTVT.

This clone was counted a few times. The V call is TRBV28, the J call TRBJ2-2; TRBD1 agrees at 7 bases. V was pared by 5 bases and J by 7 bases, with 7 bases of the junction left unmatched. The length of the CDR3 is 14 residues. CDR1 and CDR2 from the germline V gene are MDHEN and SYDVKM. The CDR3 spells CASSLTGIHGELFF. CDR3 sequence (DNA): TGTGCCAGCAGTCTGACAGGGATCCACGGGGAGCTGTTTTTT.

V is TRBV2 and J is TRBJ2-1; possibly TRBD2 for D (6 bases). Trimming stripped 4 bases from V and 7 bases from J, with 14 bases between. The length of the CDR3 is 14 residues. Germline CDR1 and CDR2: SNHLY and FYNNEI. DNA of the CDR3: TGTGCCAGCAGTGTTCCAGGGAGGAAAAATGAGCAGTTCTTC. Translating gives CASSVPGRKNEQFF.